Listed below are T cell receptor beta chains from one sample, sequenced in a study of T-cell reconstitution after alpha-beta-depleted transplantation in children. TCRdb re-called the PCR reads with MiXCR, one entry per CDR3 protein. The table lists some 500,000 distinct CDR3 sequences, 15% to 20% of them singletons. The material was PBMCs from the stem cell graft donor, obtained from the stem cell graft. Receptors originate from a human donor who donated a stem cell graft to a child with acute lymphoblastic leukemia. CDR3s leave out the opening cysteine and the closing phenylalanine or tryptophan.

V: TRBV12-3/TRBV12-4; J: TRBJ1-1; CDR3: ASSLGQGGDTEAF
V: TRBV6-5; J: TRBJ1-1; CDR3: ASRFRGTEAF
V: TRBV5-1; J: TRBJ2-7; CDR3: ASSPAAGYEQY
V: TRBV20-1; J: TRBJ2-1; CDR3: SARFSGRARDEQF
V: TRBV12-3/TRBV12-4; J: TRBJ2-2; CDR3: ASSKGLAGGQWTGELF
V: TRBV18; J: TRBJ2-1; CDR3: ASSRLARDNEQF
V: TRBV5-1; J: TRBJ1-1; CDR3: ASSVGTPDLNTEAF
V: TRBV27; J: TRBJ2-1; CDR3: ASRPFYNEQF
V: TRBV6-2/TRBV6-3; J: TRBJ2-7; CDR3: ASSSDRAPYEQY
V: TRBV19; J: TRBJ2-1; CDR3: ASVGQGKLWF
V: TRBV4-1; J: TRBJ2-5; CDR3: ASSQVMEETQY
V: TRBV14; J: TRBJ1-1; CDR3: ASSTMDRIVNTEAF
V: TRBV19; J: TRBJ2-7; CDR3: ASSGDRRDEQY
V: TRBV29-1; J: TRBJ2-7; CDR3: SVNGLAATSEQY
V: TRBV20-1; J: TRBJ2-3; CDR3: SEGSKPDTQY
V: TRBV12-3/TRBV12-4; J: TRBJ2-7; CDR3: ASSPGRGPYEQY
V: TRBV12-3/TRBV12-4; J: TRBJ2-7; CDR3: ASSFWLAVPHEHY
V: TRBV2; J: TRBJ2-2; CDR3: ASSDSGNPTGELF
V: TRBV11-2; J: TRBJ2-1; CDR3: ASSGGSSQVEQF
V: TRBV5-1; J: TRBJ2-7; CDR3: ASSRDSTSSYEQY
V: TRBV5-1; J: TRBJ2-7; CDR3: ASRSQAGAGEQY
V: TRBV12-3/TRBV12-4; J: TRBJ2-1; CDR3: ASSHRTSGYYNEQF
V: TRBV12-3/TRBV12-4; J: TRBJ2-7; CDR3: ASSLAPGTSGPESSYEQY
V: TRBV29-1; J: TRBJ2-7; CDR3: SARTGTGYEQY
V: TRBV25-1; J: TRBJ2-3; CDR3: ASSEYRGRGTDTQY
V: TRBV29-1; J: TRBJ2-1; CDR3: SVERLAGGPRSYNEQF
V: TRBV29-1; J: TRBJ2-2; CDR3: SVEDNRRELF
V: TRBV20-1; J: TRBJ2-7; CDR3: SARPPSGRSYEQY
V: TRBV29-1; J: TRBJ1-5; CDR3: SVRDGQGPQH
V: TRBV29-1; J: TRBJ2-1; CDR3: SVERRGAYNEQF
V: TRBV12-3/TRBV12-4; J: TRBJ2-1; CDR3: ASSLWTSGSNEQF
V: TRBV11-3; J: TRBJ2-1; CDR3: ASSFRSHNEQF
V: TRBV27; J: TRBJ2-1; CDR3: ASIKAGVDNNEQF